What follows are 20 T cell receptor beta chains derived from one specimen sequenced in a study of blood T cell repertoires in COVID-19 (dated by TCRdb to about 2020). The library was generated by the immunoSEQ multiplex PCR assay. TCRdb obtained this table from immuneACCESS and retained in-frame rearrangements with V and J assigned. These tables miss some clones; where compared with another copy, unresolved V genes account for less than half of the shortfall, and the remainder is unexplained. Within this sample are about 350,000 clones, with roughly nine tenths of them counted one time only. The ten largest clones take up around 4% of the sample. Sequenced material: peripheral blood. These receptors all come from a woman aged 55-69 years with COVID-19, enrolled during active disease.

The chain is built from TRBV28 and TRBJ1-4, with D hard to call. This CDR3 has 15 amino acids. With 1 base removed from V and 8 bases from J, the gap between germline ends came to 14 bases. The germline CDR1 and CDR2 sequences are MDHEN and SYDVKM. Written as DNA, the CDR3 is TGTGCCAGCAGTTTATCGGGAACCCAAAGGGAAAAACTGTTTTTT. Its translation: CASSLSGTQREKLFF.

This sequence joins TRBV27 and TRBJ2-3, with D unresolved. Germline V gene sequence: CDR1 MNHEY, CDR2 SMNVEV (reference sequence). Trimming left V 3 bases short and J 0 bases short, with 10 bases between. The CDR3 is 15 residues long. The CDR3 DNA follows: TGTGCCAGCAGTTTCTTTGGCAGTAGCACAGATACGCAGTATTTT. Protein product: CASSFFGSSTDTQYF.

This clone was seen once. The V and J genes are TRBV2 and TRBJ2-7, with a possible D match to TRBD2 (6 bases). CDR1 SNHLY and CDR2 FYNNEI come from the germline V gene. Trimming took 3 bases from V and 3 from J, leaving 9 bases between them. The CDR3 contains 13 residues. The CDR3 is CASSDQGGYEQYF. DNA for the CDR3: TGTGCCAGCAGTGATCAGGGAGGCTACGAGCAGTACTTC. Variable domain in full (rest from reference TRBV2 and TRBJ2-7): EPEVTQTPSHQVTQMGQEVILRCVPISNHLYFYWYRQILGQKVEFLVSFYNNEISEKSEIFDDQFSVERPDGSNFTLKIRSTKLEDSAMYFCASSDQGGYEQYFGPGTRLTVT.

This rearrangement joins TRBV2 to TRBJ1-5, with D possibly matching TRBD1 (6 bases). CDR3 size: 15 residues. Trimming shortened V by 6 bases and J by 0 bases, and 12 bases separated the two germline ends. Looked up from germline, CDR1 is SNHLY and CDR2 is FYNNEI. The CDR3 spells CASSLEQGSNQPQHF. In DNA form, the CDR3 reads TGTGCCAGCAGCCTTGAACAGGGTAGCAATCAGCCCCAGCATTTT.

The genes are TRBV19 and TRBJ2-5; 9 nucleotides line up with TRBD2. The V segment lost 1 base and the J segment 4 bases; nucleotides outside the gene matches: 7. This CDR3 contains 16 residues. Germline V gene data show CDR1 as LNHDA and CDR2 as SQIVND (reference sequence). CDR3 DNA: TGTGCCAGTAGTATAGGCGGGGGGGCGTTAAGAGAGACCCAGTACTTC. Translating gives CASSIGGGALRETQYF.

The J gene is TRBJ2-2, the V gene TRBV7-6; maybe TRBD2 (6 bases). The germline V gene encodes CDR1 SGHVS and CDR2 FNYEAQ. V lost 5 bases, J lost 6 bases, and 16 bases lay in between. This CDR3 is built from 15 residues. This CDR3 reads CASSLTLGGSGELFF. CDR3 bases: TGTGCCAGCAGCCTCACCTTGGGGGGATCCGGGGAGCTGTTTTTT.

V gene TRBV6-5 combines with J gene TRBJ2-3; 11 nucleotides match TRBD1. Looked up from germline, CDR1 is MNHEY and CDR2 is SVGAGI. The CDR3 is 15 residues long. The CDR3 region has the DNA TGTGCAGTAGCCCGGGACAGGGGGAGCACAGATACGCAGTATTTT. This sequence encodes CAVARDRGSTDTQYF.

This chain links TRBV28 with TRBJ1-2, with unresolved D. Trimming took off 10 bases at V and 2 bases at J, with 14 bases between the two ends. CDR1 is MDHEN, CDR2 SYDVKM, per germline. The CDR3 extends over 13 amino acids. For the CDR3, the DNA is TGTGCCACCCTCCTACAGTACAACTATGGCTACACCTTC. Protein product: CATLLQYNYGYTF.

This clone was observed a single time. The CDR3 spells CASSTQTSGGPGPYF. The CDR3 DNA sequence: TGTGCCAGCAGCACCCAGACTAGCGGGGGCCCCGGTCCGTACTTC. V gene TRBV7-8 combines with J gene TRBJ2-5; TRBD2 agrees at 12 bases. Trimming at V came to 5 bases and at J to 13 bases, leaving 14 bases not matched to a gene. Germline values: CDR1 SGHVS, CDR2 FQNEAQ. This CDR3 has 15 residues.

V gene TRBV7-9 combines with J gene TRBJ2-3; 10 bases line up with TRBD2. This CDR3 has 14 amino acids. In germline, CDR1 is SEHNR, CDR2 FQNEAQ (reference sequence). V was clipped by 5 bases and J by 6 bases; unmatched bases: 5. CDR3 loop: CASSPGTSADTQYF. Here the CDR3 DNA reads TGTGCCAGCAGCCCCGGGACTAGCGCCGATACGCAGTATTTT.

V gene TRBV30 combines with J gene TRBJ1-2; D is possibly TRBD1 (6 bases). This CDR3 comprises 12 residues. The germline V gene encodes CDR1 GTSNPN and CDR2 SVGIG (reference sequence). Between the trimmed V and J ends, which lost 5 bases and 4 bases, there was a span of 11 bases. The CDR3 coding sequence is TGTGCCTGGTCAGGGGTCCCCTATGGCTACACCTTC. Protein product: CAWSGVPYGYTF.

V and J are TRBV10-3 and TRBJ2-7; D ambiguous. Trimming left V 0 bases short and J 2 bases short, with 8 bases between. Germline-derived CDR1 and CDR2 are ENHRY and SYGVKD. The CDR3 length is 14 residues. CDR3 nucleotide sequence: TGTGCCATCAGTGAGTCGGCACAAGCCTACGAGCAGTACTTC. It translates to CAISESAQAYEQYF.

The CDR3, as DNA: TGCGCCAGCAGCCCGGGACAGGGGCCTGCAACTAATGAAAAACTGTTTTTT. This translates into CASSPGQGPATNEKLFF. This chain connects TRBV5-1 to TRBJ1-4; 10 bases match TRBD1. The CDR3 loop spans 17 amino acids. Per the germline V gene, CDR1 is SGHRS and CDR2 is YFSETQ. Losses at the gene ends were 4 bases for V and 0 bases for J; bases not matched to a gene: 6. The complete variable domain, with remaining parts taken from reference TRBV5-1 and TRBJ1-4, reads KAGVTQTPRYLIKTRGQQVTLSCSPISGHRSVSWYQQTPGQGLQFLFEYFSETQRNKGNFPGRFSGRQFSNSRSEMNVSTLELGDSALYLCASSPGQGPATNEKLFFGSGTQLSVL.

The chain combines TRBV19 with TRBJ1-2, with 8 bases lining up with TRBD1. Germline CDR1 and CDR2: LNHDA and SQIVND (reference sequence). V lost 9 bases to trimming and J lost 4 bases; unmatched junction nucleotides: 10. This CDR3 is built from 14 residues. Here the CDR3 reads CARGARQGFYGYTF. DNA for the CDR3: TGTGCCAGAGGCGCGAGACAGGGGTTCTATGGCTACACCTTC. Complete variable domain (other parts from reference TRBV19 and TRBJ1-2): DGGITQSPKYLFRKEGQNVTLSCEQNLNHDAMYWYRQDPGQGLRLIYYSQIVNDFQKGDIAEGYSVSREKKESFPLTVTSAQKNPTAFYLCARGARQGFYGYTFGSGTRLTVV.

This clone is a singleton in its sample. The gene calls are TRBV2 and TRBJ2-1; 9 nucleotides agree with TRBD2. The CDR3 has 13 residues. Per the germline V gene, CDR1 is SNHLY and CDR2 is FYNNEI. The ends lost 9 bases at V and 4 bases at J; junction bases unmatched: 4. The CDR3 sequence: CASQAGGYNEQFF. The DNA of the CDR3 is TGTGCCAGTCAAGCGGGGGGATACAATGAGCAGTTCTTC.

The CDR3 bases are TGTGCCAGCAGGATAGGCGGGGGGGCCCCCGGGGAGCTGTTTTTT. Protein product: CASRIGGGAPGELFF. This chain connects TRBV7-3 to TRBJ2-2; 9 bases match TRBD2. The CDR3 has 15 residues. The V gene end was trimmed by 6 bases and the J gene end by 6 bases; junction bases not matched to a gene: 8. Germline CDR1 and CDR2: SGHTA and FQGTGA.

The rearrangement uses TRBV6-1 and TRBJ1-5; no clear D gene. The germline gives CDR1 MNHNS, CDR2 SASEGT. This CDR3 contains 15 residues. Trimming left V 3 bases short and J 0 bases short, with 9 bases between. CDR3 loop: CASSDWADSNQPQHF. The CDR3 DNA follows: TGTGCCAGCAGTGATTGGGCTGATAGCAATCAGCCCCAGCATTTT.

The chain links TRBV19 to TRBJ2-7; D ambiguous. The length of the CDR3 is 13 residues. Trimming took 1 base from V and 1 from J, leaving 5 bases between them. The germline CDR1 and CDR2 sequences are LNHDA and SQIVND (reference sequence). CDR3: CASSIGQSYEQYF. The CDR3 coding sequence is TGTGCCAGTAGTATAGGTCAGTCCTACGAGCAGTACTTC.

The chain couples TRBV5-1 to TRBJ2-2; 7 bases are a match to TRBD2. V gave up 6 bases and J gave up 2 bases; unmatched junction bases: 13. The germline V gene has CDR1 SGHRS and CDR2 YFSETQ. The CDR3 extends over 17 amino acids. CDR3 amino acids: CASTQLPAGINTGELFF. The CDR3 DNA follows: TGCGCCAGCACCCAATTACCAGCGGGGATAAACACCGGGGAGCTGTTTTTT.

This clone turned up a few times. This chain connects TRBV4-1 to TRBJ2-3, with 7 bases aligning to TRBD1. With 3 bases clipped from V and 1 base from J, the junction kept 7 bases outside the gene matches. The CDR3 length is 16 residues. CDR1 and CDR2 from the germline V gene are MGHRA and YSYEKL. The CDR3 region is CASSQNRGGGTDTQYF. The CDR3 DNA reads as TGCGCCAGCAGCCAGAACAGGGGTGGGGGCACAGATACGCAGTATTTT.